These T cell receptor beta chains were read from a single sample in a study of blood T cell repertoires in COVID-19. Libraries were prepared by immunoSEQ multiplex PCR; TCRdb keeps only in-frame clonotypes and omits some of them. The sample carries roughly 200,000 clones, about 78% recorded once. The sequenced sample consisted of peripheral blood. The receptors stem from a woman aged 70-85 years with acute or convalescent COVID-19. The CDR3 runs from the conserved cysteine through the conserved F or W. A D gene is named only where the DNA matches it firmly. Size is stated for part of the rows, as once, few or many counts, or as a class when the clone is expanded.

D gene	clone size	J gene	V gene	CDR3 protein	CDR3 DNA
.	few	TRBJ1-5	TRBV3-1/TRBV3-2	CASSQRVNQPQHF	TGTGCCAGCAGCCAGCGGGTCAATCAGCCCCAGCATTTT
.	few	TRBJ1-2	TRBV19	CASNPREGLGYGYTF	TGTGCCAGTAACCCCCGGGAGGGGCTGGGCTATGGCTACACCTTC
.	few	TRBJ1-5	TRBV12-3/TRBV12-4	CATRVGNQPQHF	TGTGCAACGAGGGTTGGCAATCAGCCCCAGCATTTT
TRBD2	once	TRBJ2-2	TRBV3-1/TRBV3-2	CASSLLGGDNTGELFF	TGTGCCAGCAGCCTTCTGGGGGGGGACAACACCGGGGAGCTGTTTTTT
TRBD2	.	TRBJ2-1	TRBV6-1	CASSEAAGSKGNEQFF	TGTGCCAGCAGTGAAGCAGCGGGGTCCAAGGGCAATGAGCAGTTCTTC
TRBD1	.	TRBJ1-4	TRBV5-1	CASKGTATNEKLFF	TGCGCCAGCAAAGGGACAGCAACTAATGAAAAACTGTTTTTT
.	.	TRBJ2-5	TRBV3-1/TRBV3-2	CASSPSRASQETQYF	TGTGCCAGCAGCCCCTCCAGGGCCTCCCAAGAGACCCAGTACTTC
TRBD1	few	TRBJ2-1	TRBV23-1	CASSQSPPEGGQGDFEQFF	TGCGCCAGCAGTCAATCTCCGCCCGAAGGAGGACAGGGGGATTTTGAGCAGTTCTTC
.	.	TRBJ2-2	TRBV5-1	CASSLGADSQVMYGELFF	TGCGCCAGCAGCTTGGGAGCGGACAGCCAGGTCATGTACGGGGAGCTGTTTTTT
TRBD1	.	TRBJ2-7	TRBV5-1	CASSWGTEDYEQYF	TGCGCCAGCAGCTGGGGGACAGAGGATTACGAGCAGTACTTC
.	few	TRBJ2-2	TRBV4-1	CASSPQEGVSTGELFF	TGCGCCAGCAGCCCCCAAGAAGGGGTTAGCACCGGGGAGCTGTTTTTT
.	.	TRBJ2-1	TRBV4-1	CASSQVAFSSYNEQFF	TGCGCCAGCAGCCAAGTAGCGTTCAGCTCCTACAATGAGCAGTTCTTC
TRBD1	.	TRBJ1-1	TRBV7-9	CASSSQGALSTEAFF	TGTGCCAGCAGCTCACAGGGGGCGCTGAGCACTGAAGCTTTCTTT
.	.	TRBJ1-5	TRBV27	CASRTILGNQPQHF	TGTGCCAGCAGAACAATATTGGGCAATCAGCCCCAGCATTTT
.	.	TRBJ1-2	TRBV24-1	CATSDLTRGYTF	TGTGCCACCAGTGATTTGACTCGCGGCTACACCTTC
TRBD2	.	TRBJ2-3	TRBV5-4	CASTSSGENTDTQYF	TGTGCCAGCACCAGTAGCGGGGAAAACACAGATACGCAGTATTTT
.	once	TRBJ2-7	TRBV7-9	CASTLGTTGSYEQYF	TGTGCCAGCACCCTAGGAACCACGGGGTCCTACGAGCAGTACTTC
TRBD2	once	TRBJ2-7	TRBV7-2	CASSLAATSGMDEQYF	TGTGCCAGCAGCTTAGCAGCCACTAGCGGGATGGATGAGCAGTACTTC
.	many	TRBJ2-2	TRBV5-1	CASSWTNTGELFF	TGCGCCAGCAGCTGGACTAACACCGGGGAGCTGTTTTTT
TRBD1	.	TRBJ1-2	TRBV11-2	CASSLDRHNYGYTF	TGTGCCAGCAGCTTGGACAGGCATAACTATGGCTACACCTTC
.	.	TRBJ2-7	TRBV19	CASSILAGPYEQYF	TGTGCCAGTAGTATACTGGCAGGTCCCTACGAGCAGTACTTC
TRBD1	.	TRBJ1-3	TRBV28	CASRSGTGGGGNTIYF	TGTGCCAGCAGATCTGGGACAGGGGGGGGCGGAAACACCATATATTTT
TRBD1	.	TRBJ1-2	TRBV7-2	CASSLGDREGYGYTF	TGTGCCAGCAGCTTAGGGGACAGGGAGGGATATGGCTACACCTTC
.	.	TRBJ2-1	TRBV5-5	CASEKDYYNEQFF	TGTGCCAGCGAAAAAGACTACTACAATGAGCAGTTCTTC
TRBD2	.	TRBJ2-1	TRBV29-1	CSVLGLAGGGSYNEQFF	TGCAGCGTCCTGGGACTAGCGGGAGGGGGGTCCTACAATGAGCAGTTCTTC
.	.	TRBJ2-3	TRBV18	CASSPVSARSTDTQYF	TGTGCCAGCTCACCAGTTTCGGCCAGGTCGACAGATACGCAGTATTTT
.	.	TRBJ2-1	TRBV14	CASSQTYYNEQFF	TGTGCCAGCAGCCAAACCTACTACAATGAGCAGTTCTTC
TRBD2	.	TRBJ2-2	TRBV5-6	CASQAGGNTGELFF	TGTGCCAGCCAAGCGGGAGGCAACACCGGGGAGCTGTTTTTT
.	once	TRBJ2-5	TRBV28	CASSLWSGIQETQYF	TGTGCCAGCAGTTTATGGTCCGGGATCCAAGAGACCCAGTACTTC
TRBD2	.	TRBJ2-2	TRBV5-8	CASSWWTSGSHGELFF	TGTGCCAGCAGCTGGTGGACTAGCGGGAGCCACGGGGAGCTGTTTTTT
.	once	TRBJ2-1	TRBV4-2	CASSQVPGFYNEQFF	TGTGCCAGCAGCCAAGTGCCGGGGTTCTACAATGAGCAGTTCTTC
.	.	TRBJ2-1	TRBV24-1	CATSPGGLWPPPTNEQFF	TGTGCCACCTCCCCCGGGGGTCTGTGGCCACCTCCCACCAATGAGCAGTTCTTC
.	once	TRBJ2-7	TRBV19	CASSATGTSGEQYF	TGTGCCAGTAGTGCCACCGGGACATCAGGCGAGCAGTACTTC
TRBD1	few	TRBJ1-5	TRBV28	CASSTSWQGDQPQHF	TGTGCCAGCAGTACCTCGTGGCAGGGGGATCAGCCCCAGCATTTT
TRBD2	.	TRBJ2-1	TRBV7-9	CASSLGLVLFF	TGTGCCAGCAGCCTAGGACTAGTCCTGTTCTTC
TRBD1	few	TRBJ1-2	TRBV7-3	CASSPTGEEYGYTF	TGTGCCAGCAGCCCGACAGGGGAAGAATATGGCTACACCTTC
TRBD2	.	TRBJ2-3	TRBV7-9	CASSLGLASTDTQYF	TGTGCCAGCAGCTTGGGACTAGCGTCCACAGATACGCAGTATTTT
.	many	TRBJ1-2	TRBV3-1/TRBV3-2	CASSQDWRVTNYGYTF	TGTGCCAGCAGCCAAGATTGGAGGGTAACTAACTATGGCTACACCTTC
.	.	TRBJ1-3	TRBV5-4	CASSLSVQGRGNTIYF	TGTGCCAGCAGCTTGTCGGTCCAGGGAAGAGGAAACACCATATATTTT
TRBD1	.	TRBJ2-2	TRBV28	CASSLSTGGESGELFF	TGTGCCAGCAGTTTAAGTACAGGGGGCGAATCCGGGGAGCTGTTTTTT
TRBD2	.	TRBJ2-3	TRBV5-1	CASSNPGLAGVGADTQYF	TGCGCCAGCAGCAACCCGGGACTAGCGGGAGTAGGGGCAGATACGCAGTATTTT
.	.	TRBJ2-7	TRBV19	CASSPGGVGRNYEQYF	TGTGCCAGTAGTCCCGGCGGGGTGGGTCGGAATTACGAGCAGTACTTC
.	.	TRBJ2-7	TRBV12-3/TRBV12-4	CASSFQSSYEQYF	TGTGCCAGCAGTTTCCAATCCTCCTACGAGCAGTACTTC
.	once	TRBJ2-3	TRBV5-4	CASSPEGAGVDTQYF	TGTGCCAGCAGCCCGGAAGGGGCAGGGGTGGATACGCAGTATTTT